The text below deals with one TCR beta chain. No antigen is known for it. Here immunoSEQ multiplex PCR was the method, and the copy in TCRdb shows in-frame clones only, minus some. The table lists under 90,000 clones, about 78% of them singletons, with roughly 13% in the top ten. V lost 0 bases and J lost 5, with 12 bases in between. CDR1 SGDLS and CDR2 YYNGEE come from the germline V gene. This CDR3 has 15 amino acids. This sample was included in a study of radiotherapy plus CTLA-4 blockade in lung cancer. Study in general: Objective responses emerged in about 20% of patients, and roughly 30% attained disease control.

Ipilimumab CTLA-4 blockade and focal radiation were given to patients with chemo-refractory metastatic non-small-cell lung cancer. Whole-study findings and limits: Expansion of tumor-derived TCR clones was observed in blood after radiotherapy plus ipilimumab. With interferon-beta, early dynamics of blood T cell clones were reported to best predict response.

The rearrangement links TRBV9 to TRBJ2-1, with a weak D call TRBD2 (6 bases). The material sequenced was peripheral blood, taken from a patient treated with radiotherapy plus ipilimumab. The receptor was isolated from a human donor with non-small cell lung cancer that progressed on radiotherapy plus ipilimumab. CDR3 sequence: CASSVAGEDNNEQFF. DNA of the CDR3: TGTGCCAGCAGCGTAGCCGGGGAGGACAACAATGAGCAGTTCTTC.